This T cell receptor (beta chain) was identified in a study of cytomegalovirus exposure and HLA in healthy donors. Regarding the study as a whole: Testing in vitro showed a few CMV-associated chains specific for CMV antigens.

The CDR3 length is 16 residues. Per germline, CDR1 MGHRA and CDR2 YSYEKL. This clone was picked up one time. Its antigen is undetermined. The junction departs from the called germline gene at one end, perhaps through a read error. The identical CDR3 is also encoded by other nucleotide sequences in the sample. The method was immunoSEQ multiplex PCR; TCRdb's version includes in-frame clones alone and lacks a portion of them. In the table there are 60,000 to 85,000 clones, 94% of which are singletons. This TCR derives from a young man in good health and CMV-seropositive. The V gene is TRBV4-1, the J gene TRBJ1-1; tentatively, D is TRBD1 (6 bases). Sequenced: PBMCs. CDR3 DNA: TGCGCTAGCAGCCCCCTTATAGCAGGGGCCAACACTGAAGCTTTCTTT. Its protein is CASSPLIAGANTEAFF.